This record covers a single T cell receptor beta chain. What it binds is unknown. The CDR3 runs to 15 residues. Germline V gene sequence: CDR1 SGDLS, CDR2 YYNGEE. The germline V and J ends were trimmed by 0 bases and 6 bases, with 13 bases remaining between them. This sample stems from a study of naive and memory T cell subsets. Study-level findings and limits: In CD4 and CD8 cells, diversity dropped from naive through EMRA. Activation and differentiation may alter RNA-based TCR counts.

The beta constant-region primer was an equimolar mix of two oligonucleotides covering TRBC1 and TRBC2. TCRdb passed the UMI-ligation and nested PCR reads through MiXCR, listing each CDR3 protein once. This repertoire shows 89,000 or so distinct CDR3 sequences, around 12% found once; its top ten account for 0.75% to 1%. This clonotype was sampled from a human donor in good health. This rearrangement joins TRBV9 to TRBJ2-1, with D perhaps TRBD2 (5 bases). The sample comprised central memory CD4+ T cells from blood. This CDR3 is CASSVAGSRANEQFF. The CDR3 DNA sequence: TGTGCCAGCAGCGTAGCGGGGTCAAGGGCCAATGAGCAGTTCTTC.